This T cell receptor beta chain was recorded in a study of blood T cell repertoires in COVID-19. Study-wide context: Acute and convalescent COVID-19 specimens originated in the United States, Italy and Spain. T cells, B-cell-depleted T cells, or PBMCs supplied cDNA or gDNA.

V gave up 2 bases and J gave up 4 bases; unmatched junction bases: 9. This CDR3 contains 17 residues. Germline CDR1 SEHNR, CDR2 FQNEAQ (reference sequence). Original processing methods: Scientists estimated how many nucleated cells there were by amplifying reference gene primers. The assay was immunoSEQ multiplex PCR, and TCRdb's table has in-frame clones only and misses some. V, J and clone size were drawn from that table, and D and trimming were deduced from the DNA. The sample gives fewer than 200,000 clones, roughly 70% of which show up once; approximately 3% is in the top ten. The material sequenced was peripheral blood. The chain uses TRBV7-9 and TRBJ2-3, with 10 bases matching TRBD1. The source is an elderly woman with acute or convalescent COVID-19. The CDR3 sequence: CASSLWTGQGWSDTQYF. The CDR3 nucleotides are TGTGCCAGCAGCTTATGGACGGGACAGGGGTGGTCAGATACGCAGTATTTT.